Listed below are T cell receptor beta chains from one sample, sequenced in a study of shared clonotypes between healthy human individuals. Using immunoSEQ multiplex PCR, the repertoire was profiled, and TCRdb retains in-frame clones only, with some absent. Among about 2.1 million clones listed, about 92% were seen once. The sequencing sample was made of naive CD8+ T cells from PBMCs. These receptors were obtained from a man between 18 and 29 years old in good health. Some clones in this sample may be carry-over from other donors' samples. Each CDR3 is given with its conserved first and last residue. Fields, in order: J gene, D gene, clone size, V gene, CDR3 protein, CDR3 DNA. A D gene is named only where the DNA matches it firmly. Only some rows state a clone size, as once, few, many or a class for expanded clones.

TRBJ1-2 . once TRBV2 CASSERPSGYTF TGTGCCAGCAGTGAAAGGCCCTCGGGCTACACCTTC
TRBJ1-5 . . TRBV5-6 CASSRFGEKGNQPQHF TGTGCCAGCAGCCGTTTTGGGGAAAAGGGCAATCAGCCCCAGCATTTT
TRBJ1-1 . . TRBV6-5 CASSYARQTLNTEAFF TGTGCCAGCAGTTACGCTCGACAGACCTTGAACACTGAAGCTTTCTTT
TRBJ2-7 . . TRBV4-1 CASSHRESYEQYF TGCGCCAGCAGCCACCGGGAGTCCTACGAGCAGTACTTC
TRBJ1-1 . . TRBV7-6 CASSLAMNTEAFF TGTGCCAGCAGCTTAGCCATGAACACTGAAGCTTTCTTT
TRBJ2-7 . . TRBV5-1 CASSLARARSYEQYF TGCGCCAGCAGCTTGGCCAGAGCTCGCTCCTACGAGCAGTACTTC
TRBJ2-2 . . TRBV7-9 CASSFPHTGVNTGELFF TGTGCCAGCAGCTTCCCACACACAGGAGTTAACACCGGGGAGCTGTTTTTT
TRBJ2-3 TRBD1 . TRBV7-9 CASRGQGARDTQYF TGTGCCAGCAGGGGACAGGGCGCTCGAGATACGCAGTATTTT
TRBJ1-1 . . TRBV19 CASSIDPGLATEAFF TGTGCCAGTAGTATAGATCCAGGGCTGGCCACTGAAGCTTTCTTT
TRBJ2-5 . . TRBV19 CASEGRGGKETQYF TGTGCCAGTGAGGGCCGGGGCGGGAAAGAGACCCAGTACTTC
TRBJ2-7 TRBD2 . TRBV27 CASSSGTSGSSEQYF TGTGCCAGCAGTTCAGGGACTAGCGGGAGTAGCGAGCAGTACTTC
TRBJ1-2 TRBD1 . TRBV5-6 CASSWGTGGYGYTF TGTGCCAGCAGCTGGGGAACAGGGGGCTATGGCTACACCTTC
TRBJ1-4 . . TRBV28 CASSPMPGSGEKLFF TGTGCCAGCAGCCCCATGCCAGGGTCGGGGGAAAAACTGTTTTTT
TRBJ1-1 . . TRBV6-5 CASSYSREGRTEAFF TGTGCCAGCAGTTACTCGAGGGAGGGGAGGACTGAAGCTTTCTTT
TRBJ1-6 . . TRBV6-5 CASRPEGSGNSPLHF TGTGCCAGCAGACCCGAGGGGTCAGGGAATTCACCCCTCCACTTT
TRBJ2-7 TRBD1 . TRBV2 CASSPGQASEQYF TGTGCCAGCAGCCCGGGACAGGCGAGCGAGCAGTACTTC
TRBJ2-1 . . TRBV2 CASSETREGWYEQFF TGTGCCAGCAGTGAGACGCGCGAGGGGTGGTATGAGCAGTTCTTC
TRBJ2-7 TRBD2 . TRBV29-1 CSVTWRLAGSVEQYF TGCAGCGTAACATGGCGTCTAGCGGGATCCGTCGAGCAGTACTTC
TRBJ2-1 . . TRBV5-1 CASSWGAYNEQFF TGCGCCAGCAGCTGGGGTGCGTACAATGAGCAGTTCTTC
TRBJ1-2 TRBD1 . TRBV7-6 CASSPSGTGGYGYTF TGTGCCAGCAGCCCTTCCGGGACAGGGGGCTATGGCTACACCTTC
TRBJ2-1 . . TRBV9 CASSPTTYNEQFF TGTGCCAGCAGCCCTACGACCTACAATGAGCAGTTCTTC
TRBJ2-7 . . TRBV25-1 CASSTEGYEQYF TGTGCCAGCAGTACCGAGGGCTACGAGCAGTACTTC